This is a list of T cell receptor beta chains from one sample in a study of CD8+CD57+ T cells in acquired aplastic anemia. MiXCR was run by TCRdb on the reads, yielding one entry per CDR3 protein. The sample carries about 160,000 distinct CDR3 sequences, 60% to 80% recorded once. Sequenced: sorted CD4+, CD8+, or CD8+CD57+ T cells (not recorded which) from PBMCs. The receptor set was obtained from a human donor with aplastic anemia. Both conserved end residues are part of each CDR3. D genes are given only for firm matches. Part of the rows lack a size; the others show once, few, many or a class for expanded clones.

D gene: TRBD1
clone size: once
J gene: TRBJ2-7
V gene: TRBV5-1
CDR3 protein: CASSLGQGVGYEQYF
CDR3 DNA: TGCGCCAGCAGCTTGGGTCAGGGGGTTGGGTACGAGCAGTACTTC

D gene: -
clone size: few
J gene: TRBJ1-2
V gene: TRBV3-1
CDR3 protein: CASSQGQWRPNYGYTF
CDR3 DNA: TGTGCCAGCAGCCAAGGGCAGTGGCGTCCTAACTATGGCTACACCTTC

D gene: -
clone size: -
J gene: TRBJ1-1
V gene: TRBV7-9
CDR3 protein: CASSFEVTEAFF
CDR3 DNA: TGTGCCAGCAGCTTCGAGGTCACTGAAGCTTTCTTT

D gene: -
clone size: -
J gene: TRBJ2-6
V gene: TRBV9
CDR3 protein: CASSVGSYRTGANVLTF
CDR3 DNA: TGTGCCAGCAGTGTGGGTAGTTATAGGACTGGGGCCAACGTCCTGACTTTC

D gene: TRBD1
clone size: -
J gene: TRBJ2-7
V gene: TRBV5-6
CDR3 protein: CASSLWGQGNEQYF
CDR3 DNA: TGTGCCAGCAGCTTGTGGGGACAGGGGAACGAGCAGTACTTC

D gene: TRBD1
clone size: -
J gene: TRBJ1-2
V gene: TRBV6-1
CDR3 protein: CASSYSRDSPSNYGYTF
CDR3 DNA: TGTGCCAGCAGTTACTCGAGGGACAGTCCTTCTAACTATGGCTACACCTTC

D gene: -
clone size: -
J gene: TRBJ1-3
V gene: TRBV7-2
CDR3 protein: CASSRGNRNTIYF
CDR3 DNA: TGTGCCAGCAGCCGGGGGAATAGAAACACCATATATTTT

D gene: -
clone size: -
J gene: TRBJ2-3
V gene: TRBV5-1
CDR3 protein: CASSSGTLRTDTQYF
CDR3 DNA: TGCGCCAGCAGCTCGGGGACACTTCGCACAGATACGCAGTATTTT

D gene: TRBD2
clone size: few
J gene: TRBJ2-7
V gene: TRBV2
CDR3 protein: CASSEAVGREDEQYF
CDR3 DNA: TGTGCCAGCAGTGAAGCGGTCGGGAGGGAGGACGAGCAGTACTTC

D gene: TRBD2
clone size: -
J gene: TRBJ2-1
V gene: TRBV6-5
CDR3 protein: CASRLGLAGGPAYNEQFF
CDR3 DNA: TGTGCCAGCAGACTCGGACTAGCGGGAGGGCCAGCCTACAATGAGCAGTTCTTC

D gene: TRBD1
clone size: -
J gene: TRBJ1-2
V gene: TRBV2
CDR3 protein: CASTGQGAAGYTF
CDR3 DNA: TGTGCCAGCACGGGACAGGGGGCCGCTGGCTACACCTTC